This passage covers 31 T cell receptor beta chains from one sample sequenced in a study of blood T cell repertoires in COVID-19. Some clones are missing from TCRdb's copy, which holds only in-frame ones; the method was immunoSEQ multiplex PCR. The data hold around 270,000 clones, with about 89% observed a single time. Sequenced input: peripheral blood. All receptors come from a man between 35 and 55 years old with acute or convalescent COVID-19.

This sequence joins TRBV3-1 (or the pseudogene TRBV3-2) and TRBJ1-2; D unclear. Germline CDR1 LGHDT, CDR2 YNNKEL (reference sequence). Trimming removed 4 bases from V and 0 bases from J, with 9 bases in between. The length of the CDR3 is 14 residues. CDR3 region: CASSRSGANYGYTF. The CDR3 DNA reads TGTGCCAGCAGCCGGAGCGGAGCTAACTATGGCTACACCTTC.

The rearrangement joins TRBV2 to TRBJ1-2; D might be TRBD1 (6 bases). Trimming removed 5 bases at V and 3 bases at J, with 16 bases between. From germline, CDR1 is SNHLY and CDR2 FYNNEI. The CDR3 covers 15 residues. The CDR3 DNA reads as TGTGCCAGCAGTCCCGGACAGACTGGTCACTATGGCTACACCTTC. Translated, it gives CASSPGQTGHYGYTF.

The chain is built from TRBV5-1 and TRBJ1-1; 9 nucleotides match TRBD1. Germline V lookup: CDR1 SGHRS, CDR2 YFSETQ. This CDR3 contains 15 residues. V shed 5 bases, J shed 4 bases, and the junction held 9 bases outside the gene matches. Written as DNA, the CDR3 is TGCGCCAGCAGAGGGGGGACAGGGTCGGGCACTGAAGCTTTCTTT. As protein: CASRGGTGSGTEAFF.

J is TRBJ2-2 and V is TRBV12-3 or TRBV12-4, with D uncertain. The ends were cut back, 3 bases at V and 8 bases at J, with 7 bases in the middle. This CDR3 is 12 amino acids long. CDR3 nucleotide sequence: TGTGCCAGCAGTTTGGTGAGGGGGGAGCTGTTTTTT. Translating gives CASSLVRGELFF.

The genes are TRBV14 and TRBJ2-3, with D possibly matching TRBD1 (6 bases). The CDR3 loop spans 13 amino acids. Germline loops: CDR1 SGHDN, CDR2 FVKESK. Deletions cut 5 bases from V and 4 bases from J, with 10 bases between. The CDR3 DNA reads as TGTGCCAGCAGCAGACAGGTGGCAGATACGCAGTATTTT. Its translation: CASSRQVADTQYF.

The gene calls are TRBV3-1 (or the pseudogene TRBV3-2) and TRBJ2-4; 11 nucleotides line up with TRBD1. V gave up 7 bases and J gave up 6 bases; unmatched junction bases: 8. This CDR3 is built from 15 residues. The germline V gene encodes CDR1 LGHDT and CDR2 YNNKEL (reference sequence). CDR3 bases: TGTGCCAGCAAAGGACAGGGGGCGATCGGAAACATTCAGTACTTC. Its protein is CASKGQGAIGNIQYF.

The V gene is TRBV29-1, the J gene TRBJ2-2; 8 bases line up with TRBD1. The CDR3 is made up of 14 amino acids. The germline V gene encodes CDR1 SQVTM and CDR2 ANQGSEA. The CDR3 reads CSAQGQGFTGELFF. In DNA form, the CDR3 reads TGCAGTGCCCAAGGACAGGGATTTACCGGGGAGCTGTTTTTT.

V is TRBV14 and J is TRBJ2-7, with D possibly being TRBD1 (6 bases). Per the germline V gene, CDR1 is SGHDN and CDR2 is FVKESK. The CDR3 spans 13 residues. Trimming pared 5 bases from V and 7 bases from J, leaving 15 bases between. CDR3 residues: CASSGVWGHEQYF. Written as DNA, the CDR3 is TGTGCCAGCAGCGGGGTGTGGGGGCATGAGCAGTACTTC. Full variable domain (rest looked up from reference TRBV14 and TRBJ2-7): EAGVTQFPSHSVIEKGQTVTLRCDPISGHDNLYWYRRVMGKEIKFLLHFVKESKQDESGMPNNRFLAERTGGTYSTLKVQPAELEDSGVYFCASSGVWGHEQYFGPGTRLTVT.

This chain joins TRBV7-6 and TRBJ2-1; the D gene is possibly TRBD1 (5 bases). This CDR3 has 13 amino acids. The germline CDR1 and CDR2 sequences are SGHVS and FNYEAQ. Trimming stripped 1 base from V and 10 bases from J, with 11 bases between. The CDR3 DNA reads as TGTGCCAGCAGCTTAGGATACAACAGGGAGCAGTTCTTC. Its translation is CASSLGYNREQFF.

The rearrangement joins TRBV16 to TRBJ2-3; no definite D call. Trimming left V 1 base short and J 2 bases short, with 4 bases between. CDR3 length: 13 residues. Germline values: CDR1 KGHSY, CDR2 FQNENV. This CDR3 is CASSQWPTDTQYF. CDR3 in DNA: TGTGCCAGCAGCCAATGGCCCACAGATACGCAGTATTTT.

The chain uses TRBV6-5 and TRBJ1-6; weak D call: TRBD1 (6 bases). The CDR3 sequence is 14 residues long. The V end lost 5 bases, the J end lost 10 bases, and 15 bases lay between the germline ends. Germline CDR1 is MNHEY and CDR2 is SVGAGI. The CDR3 loop reads CASSRDTSGSPLHF. The CDR3 nucleotides are TGTGCCAGCAGTCGGGACACCTCGGGATCACCCCTCCACTTT.

The rearrangement links TRBV12-3 or TRBV12-4 to TRBJ2-7; D gene uncertain. This CDR3 has 13 residues. V lost 6 bases to trimming and J lost 2 bases, with 11 bases between them. The DNA for the CDR3 is TGTGCCAGCAGATCAGACACAACCTACGAGCAGTACTTC. Encoded protein: CASRSDTTYEQYF.

The chain is built from TRBV4-1 and TRBJ1-3; D gene ambiguous. This CDR3 is built from 16 residues. CDR1 is MGHRA, CDR2 YSYEKL, per germline. V lost 2 bases and J 0 bases, leaving 11 bases between the germline ends. The DNA for the CDR3 is TGCGCCAGCAGCCAACAACCGGGAGGCTCTGGAAACACCATATATTTT. This codes for CASSQQPGGSGNTIYF.

The rearrangement links TRBV19 to TRBJ2-3; 9 positions match TRBD2. The germline V gene has CDR1 LNHDA and CDR2 SQIVND (reference sequence). J lost 5 bases, V lost 4 bases, and 16 bases had no gene match. The CDR3 contains 18 residues. CDR3 sequence reads: CASSKGLAGAGTQDTQYF. CDR3 nucleotides: TGTGCCAGTAGTAAAGGGTTAGCGGGGGCCGGTACCCAAGATACGCAGTATTTT.

The chain employs TRBV18 and TRBJ2-7; 8 bases match TRBD2. V dropped 2 bases and J dropped 6; count of bases not matched to a gene: 0. This CDR3 has 12 residues. Germline-derived CDR1 and CDR2 are KGHSH and LQKENI. CDR3 nucleotides: TGTGCCAGCTCACCAGCGGGGGGCGAGCAGTACTTC. It encodes CASSPAGGEQYF. The full variable domain, with the rest looked up from reference TRBV18 and TRBJ2-7, is NAGVMQNPRHLVRRRGQEARLRCSPMKGHSHVYWYRQLPEEGLKFMVYLQKENIIDESGMPKERFSAEFPKEGPSILRIQQVVRGDSAAYFCASSPAGGEQYFGPGTRLTVT.

In this sample, this clone turned up once. This chain uses TRBV5-1 with TRBJ1-2; D possibly corresponds to TRBD1 (6 bases). V lost 4 bases to trimming and J lost 0 bases, with 13 bases between them. CDR3 size: 15 residues. The V gene's germline CDR1 is SGHRS and CDR2 YFSETQ. The CDR3 sequence: CASSPDGQPNYGYTF. The CDR3 DNA reads as TGCGCCAGCAGCCCGGATGGACAGCCTAACTATGGCTACACCTTC.

The rearrangement uses TRBV6-5 and TRBJ1-4; TRBD1 is a possible D gene (5 bases). The ends were cut back, 4 bases at V and 4 bases at J, with 10 bases in the middle. The CDR3 consists of 14 residues. Germline V gene data show CDR1 as MNHEY and CDR2 as SVGAGI. CDR3 DNA: TGTGCCAGCAGTTCGACAGACATTAATGAAAAACTGTTTTTT. It specifies CASSSTDINEKLFF.

The gene calls are TRBV10-3 and TRBJ2-7; D possibly corresponds to TRBD2 (6 bases). The germline V and J ends were trimmed by 6 bases and 6 bases, with 24 bases remaining between them. CDR3 length equals 16 residues. Per the germline V gene, CDR1 is ENHRY and CDR2 is SYGVKD. Written as DNA, the CDR3 is TGTGCCATCAGAGCCCTGGGAGGTAGAAGTTCATCCGAGCAGTACTTC. Its translation: CAIRALGGRSSSEQYF.

This chain joins TRBV30 and TRBJ1-4, with D possibly TRBD1 on 6 matching bases. Germline CDR1 GTSNPN, CDR2 SVGIG (reference sequence). This CDR3 comprises 15 residues. The V gene lost 2 bases and the J gene lost 8 bases, with 18 bases spanning the gap. For the CDR3, the DNA is TGTGCCTGGAGTAGGGCGGCGGCAGGGGTGGAAAAACTGTTTTTT. Residues: CAWSRAAAGVEKLFF. The complete variable domain, with remaining parts taken from reference TRBV30 and TRBJ1-4, reads SQTIHQWPATLVQPVGSPLSLECTVEGTSNPNLYWYRQAAGRGLQLLFYSVGIGQISSEVPQNLSASRPQDRQFILSSKKLLLSDSGFYLCAWSRAAAGVEKLFFGSGTQLSVL.

The J gene is TRBJ1-2, the V gene TRBV11-2; perhaps TRBD1 as D (5 bases). Trimming took off 1 base at V and 7 bases at J, with 16 bases between the two ends. From germline, CDR1 is SGHAT and CDR2 FQNNGV. The CDR3 contains 15 residues. CDR3 region: CASSLVMGQGGGYTF. Here the CDR3 DNA reads TGTGCCAGCAGCTTAGTGATGGGTCAGGGCGGTGGCTACACCTTC.

This chain connects TRBV7-9 to TRBJ1-2; D may be TRBD1 (6 bases). This CDR3 is built from 13 residues. Germline CDR1 and CDR2: SEHNR and FQNEAQ (reference sequence). The V and J ends lost 5 bases and 8 bases respectively, with 15 bases between them. CDR3 DNA sequence: TGTGCCAGCAGCCCTTGGGGGCCGGGAGGCTACACCTTC. Translating it yields CASSPWGPGGYTF.

The chain uses TRBV2 and TRBJ1-4, with D possibly matching TRBD1 (5 bases). In germline, CDR1 is SNHLY, CDR2 FYNNEI. The CDR3 runs 12 residues. The V gene lost 3 bases and the J gene lost 10 bases, with 9 bases spanning the gap. The CDR3 spells CASSEEQGKLFF. CDR3 bases: TGTGCCAGCAGTGAGGAGCAGGGAAAACTGTTTTTT.

The CDR3 bases are TGCGCCAGCAGCTTGAAAAACAGGGCGACTGAAGCTTTCTTT. Protein product: CASSLKNRATEAFF. This chain joins TRBV5-1 and TRBJ1-1; D is perhaps TRBD1 (6 bases). V lost 1 base to trimming and J lost 5 bases, with 12 bases between them. From germline, CDR1 is SGHRS and CDR2 YFSETQ. The CDR3 loop spans 14 amino acids.

V is TRBV6-4 and J is TRBJ2-1, with 8 bases matching TRBD2. Trimming cost V 2 bases and J 4 bases; bases outside gene matches: 7. Looked up from germline, CDR1 is MRHNA and CDR2 is SNTAGT. The CDR3 sequence is 16 residues long. For the CDR3, the DNA is TGTGCCAGCAGTGACGGGGCGGCGGGGGGATACAATGAGCAGTTCTTC. This gives the protein CASSDGAAGGYNEQFF.

The V gene is TRBV9, the J gene TRBJ2-1, with TRBD2 matching over 8 bases. Losses at the gene ends were 2 bases for V and 0 bases for J; bases not matched to a gene: 4. The CDR3 has 16 amino acids. The germline gives CDR1 SGDLS, CDR2 YYNGEE. CDR3 in amino acids: CASSVVAGTSYNEQFF. The CDR3 bases are TGTGCCAGCAGCGTGGTAGCGGGGACCTCCTACAATGAGCAGTTCTTC.

This sequence joins TRBV10-3 and TRBJ2-2; TRBD2 matches at 8 bases. V was pared by 7 bases and J by 6 bases, with 7 bases of the junction left unmatched. The germline CDR1 and CDR2 sequences are ENHRY and SYGVKD. The CDR3 is 14 amino acids. The CDR3 region has the DNA TGTGCCATCACCTCGGGCGGGGGGCCCGGGGAGCTGTTTTTT. Protein product: CAITSGGGPGELFF.

The rearrangement joins TRBV27 to TRBJ2-7, with 8 bases matching TRBD1. Germline CDR1 and CDR2: MNHEY and SMNVEV (reference sequence). This CDR3 comprises 15 residues. V gave up 7 bases and J gave up 1 base; unmatched junction bases: 9. The CDR3 DNA reads as TGTGCCAGCACCTTTTCCGGGACAGGTTCCTACGAGCAGTACTTC. Protein: CASTFSGTGSYEQYF.

The chain joins TRBV7-2 to TRBJ2-1, with 10 bases identical to TRBD2. Trimming took 0 bases from V and 8 from J; bases not matched to a gene: 4. The CDR3 is made up of 15 amino acids. CDR1 and CDR2 (germline): SGHTA, FQGNSA. The CDR3 reads CASSLAGTSAHEQFF. DNA of the CDR3: TGTGCCAGCAGCTTAGCGGGGACTAGCGCCCATGAGCAGTTCTTC.

The genes are TRBV5-1 and TRBJ1-3; 7 bases map to TRBD1. V was pared by 4 bases and J by 0 bases, with 7 bases of the junction left unmatched. In germline, CDR1 is SGHRS, CDR2 YFSETQ. This CDR3 is built from 16 residues. This CDR3 is CASSPWNRGSGNTIYF. In DNA, the CDR3 is TGCGCCAGCAGCCCTTGGAACAGGGGCTCTGGAAACACCATATATTTT.

This sequence joins TRBV6-5 and TRBJ2-7; TRBD2 is a possible D gene (5 bases). CDR1 is MNHEY and CDR2 is SVGAGI in the germline V gene. Trimming left V 4 bases short and J 3 bases short, with 10 bases between. This CDR3 has 13 residues. CDR3 protein: CASSWAAGYEQYF. The CDR3 region has the DNA TGTGCCAGCAGTTGGGCTGCGGGCTACGAGCAGTACTTC.

The chain joins TRBV2 to TRBJ1-3; D uncertain. Trimming took off 6 bases at V and 0 bases at J, with 24 bases between the two ends. Germline-derived CDR1 and CDR2 are SNHLY and FYNNEI. The CDR3 runs 19 residues. CDR3 nucleotide sequence: TGTGCCAGCAGGAAAAGGCTTGAACCGAAGACTTTCTCTGGAAACACCATATATTTT. It is translated as CASRKRLEPKTFSGNTIYF. Variable domain in full (rest from reference TRBV2 and TRBJ1-3): EPEVTQTPSHQVTQMGQEVILRCVPISNHLYFYWYRQILGQKVEFLVSFYNNEISEKSEIFDDQFSVERPDGSNFTLKIRSTKLEDSAMYFCASRKRLEPKTFSGNTIYFGEGSWLTVV.